This TCR beta chain was captured by sequencing in a study of blood T cells in healthy people across ages. Caucasian individuals from Russia who were healthy and aged 6 to 90 acted as donors. The study's findings and limits: Strong correlation linked observed beta diversity and percent naive T cells.

The CDR3 runs to 11 residues. The germline gives CDR1 GTSNPN, CDR2 SVGIG (reference sequence). The trim removed 8 bases at V and 4 bases at J, leaving 1 base unmatched. In regard to this clonotype: Its antigen is not known.

Combining a sample-barcoded 5' primer with a J-beta primer mix, a second PCR ran for about 7 to 12 cycles. Each cDNA molecule received a tag from a template-switch adaptor that had 12 random nucleotides. One entry per CDR3 protein, called by TCRdb with MiXCR from the 5' RACE reads. The sample lists about 900,000 distinct CDR3 sequences; 55% to 65% were seen once. V is TRBV30 and J is TRBJ2-1, with 8 bases matching TRBD1. The sample was blood. The receptor was isolated from a man under 40 in good health. CDR3 sequence: CARTGYNEQFF. CDR3 coding DNA: TGTGCCCGGACAGGGTACAATGAGCAGTTCTTC.